The TCR beta chain described here comes from a study of regulatory T cells in long-lasting Graves disease. Study-wide findings and caveats: The study examined only peripheral blood, not thyroid tissue.

According to the study, TCR beta libraries were built with iRepertoire HTBI primers and CDR3-region Arm-PCR. TCRdb reprocessed the multiplex PCR reads with MiXCR, giving one entry per CDR3 protein. The sample includes 550,000 to 700,000 distinct CDR3 sequences, 15% to 20% of them seen just once. This clonotype was seen only a few times. The antigen remains unidentified. As to time point: newly diagnosed GD, antithyroid drugs for less than 3 months. With RNA extracted from PBMCs as input, the TCR library was made. Germline CDR1 and CDR2: SGDLS and YYNGEE. This CDR3 is 15 amino acids long. V trimming: 0 bases; J trimming: 8 bases; junction bases outside the gene matches: 5. The sample was also linked to a second study, of T cells in Graves' hyperthyroidism and ophthalmopathy. This second report adds: In the first-round RT-PCR of the TCR CDR3, the HTBI primer set was used.

The clonotype was recovered from a man between 18 and 29 years old with Graves disease. Sequencing was performed on peripheral blood mononuclear cells (PBMCs), taken at new diagnosis, from a patient treated with antithyroid drugs. The chain combines TRBV9 with TRBJ2-1; 10 nucleotides agree with TRBD2. The CDR3 loop is CASSVGTSGIYEQFF. CDR3 DNA sequence: TGTGCCAGCAGCGTAGGCACTAGCGGGATATATGAGCAGTTCTTC.